A selection of T cell receptor beta chains follows, all from one sample in a study of beta chain features in type 1 diabetes. This table comes from immunoSEQ multiplex PCR, and its TCRdb copy is limited to in-frame clones, with some not included. This repertoire shows about 160,000 clones, approximately 10% found once; its top ten account for approximately 0.46%. The specimen sequenced was central memory CD4+ T cells from blood. All receptors derive from a man aged 25-45 years with type 1 diabetes. CDR3s include the opening cysteine and the closing phenylalanine or tryptophan.

CDR3 protein	V gene	J gene
CASSWGTGLDHEQYF	TRBV5-8	TRBJ2-7
CASSPEAGQPYEQYF	TRBV18	TRBJ2-7
CASSQDPASGESHEQYF	TRBV4-3	TRBJ2-7
CAREPRERDEQYF	TRBV21-1	TRBJ2-7
CATSRDRGGGQSGGYTF	TRBV15	TRBJ1-2
CASTLTGTGELFF	TRBV28	TRBJ2-2
CASSLGFLSETQYF	TRBV11-2	TRBJ2-5
CASSPRAGDYEQYF	TRBV11-1	TRBJ2-7
CASGLDRGSSFF	TRBV7-9	TRBJ1-1
CASSQGQGRSGANVLTF	TRBV4-2	TRBJ2-6
CASSLAVSSLSTDTQYF	TRBV7-8	TRBJ2-3
CASNTGTWGYNEQFF	TRBV7-9	TRBJ2-1
CASSLRLAGGLQETQYF	TRBV7-2	TRBJ2-5
CASSEGRGQPQHF	TRBV6-1	TRBJ1-5
CASLLAGAAGELFF	TRBV19	TRBJ2-2